Listed below are T cell receptor beta chains from one sample, sequenced in a study of T cell responses to AZD1222 COVID-19 vaccine. TCRdb's copy holds only in-frame clones and misses some; the assay was immunoSEQ multiplex PCR. The data hold around 110,000 clones, with roughly four fifths observed a single time. The source was peripheral blood, collected on day 0 of AZD1222 vaccination. The receptors stem from an adult in good health. CDR3s include the opening cysteine and the closing phenylalanine or tryptophan. D genes are given only for firm matches. Expanded clones get a size class; other rows say once, few or many, or leave the size out.

TRBJ2-1 | TRBD1 | - | TRBV18 | TGTGCCAGCTCAGGACAGGGGTTGTACCCCTACAATGAGCAGTTCTTC | CASSGQGLYPYNEQFF
TRBJ1-2 | TRBD1 | - | TRBV28 | TGTGCCAGCAGAGGTGGGGACAGGTCGAGCTACACCTTC | CASRGGDRSSYTF
TRBJ2-1 | - | - | TRBV9 | TGTGCCAGCAGCGCGACCGGGACTGGGTACAATGAGCAGTTCTTC | CASSATGTGYNEQFF
TRBJ1-6 | - | - | TRBV30 | TGTGCCTGGGCTCAGTATAATTCACCCCTCCACTTT | CAWAQYNSPLHF
TRBJ1-6 | TRBD1 | once | TRBV7-9 | TGTGCCAGCAGCTTAGAAGGCAGGGGGCTGAATTCACCCCTCCACTTT | CASSLEGRGLNSPLHF
TRBJ1-2 | - | - | TRBV28 | TGTGCCAGCAGTTTAATTAACTATGGCTACACCTTC | CASSLINYGYTF
TRBJ1-2 | - | - | TRBV7-9 | TGTGCCAGCAGCTTGTCAGGGACGATCTATGGCTACACCTTC | CASSLSGTIYGYTF
TRBJ1-4 | - | once | TRBV28 | TGTGCCAGCAGTTTCGGATCGAATGAAAAACTGTTTTTT | CASSFGSNEKLFF
TRBJ2-1 | - | few | TRBV7-8 | TGTGCCAGCACCGCCCGGGACTCCTACAATGAGCAGTTCTTC | CASTARDSYNEQFF
TRBJ1-1 | - | - | TRBV10-3 | TGTGCCAACAGAGAGTCCCCTGTAGCTGAAGCTTTCTTT | CANRESPVAEAFF
TRBJ1-1 | TRBD1 | - | TRBV25-1 | TGTGCCAGCAGTGTACAGGGGAATCGGGACGGGGCTTTCTTT | CASSVQGNRDGAFF
TRBJ1-4 | TRBD1 | - | TRBV18 | TGTGCCAGCTCAACAGGGGACGGAAGAAAACTGTTTTTT | CASSTGDGRKLFF
TRBJ2-5 | TRBD2 | - | TRBV10-3 | TGTGCCATCAGTGCTCGGGAGGGCCAAGAGACCCAGTACTTC | CAISAREGQETQYF
TRBJ1-2 | - | - | TRBV2 | TGTGCCAGCAGTCCAGACAGGAACTATGGCTACACCTTC | CASSPDRNYGYTF
TRBJ1-2 | - | - | TRBV24-1 | TGTGCCACCAGTGATTTTAAAGGAGGCTACACCTTC | CATSDFKGGYTF
TRBJ2-7 | - | - | TRBV19 | TGTGCCAGTAGTATTGGCAGCTCCTACGAGCAGTACTTC | CASSIGSSYEQYF
TRBJ2-7 | TRBD1 | - | TRBV5-1 | TGCGCCAGCAGCAGAAGACAGGGGAGTACCTACGAGCAGTACTTC | CASSRRQGSTYEQYF
TRBJ2-7 | TRBD1 | few | TRBV28 | TGTGCCAGCAGTCCCGGACAGGCCTCCTACGAGCAGTACTTC | CASSPGQASYEQYF
TRBJ2-3 | - | - | TRBV24-1 | TGTGCCACCAGTGATTTAGGCCCAGATACGCAGTATTTT | CATSDLGPDTQYF
TRBJ2-3 | - | once | TRBV7-2 | TGTGCCAGCAACGGGATGAACACAGATACGCAGTATTTT | CASNGMNTDTQYF
TRBJ2-5 | - | - | TRBV5-5 | TGTGCCAGCGGGGATAAGACCCAGTACTTC | CASGDKTQYF
TRBJ1-4 | - | - | TRBV5-1 | TGCGCCAGCAGCTTTTCTGGAATTAATGAAAAACTGTTTTTT | CASSFSGINEKLFF
TRBJ1-2 | - | - | TRBV28 | TGTGCCAGCAGTTACAGGACAACAGTCTATGGCTACACCTTC | CASSYRTTVYGYTF
TRBJ2-5 | - | - | TRBV18 | TGTGCCAGCTCACCGAGGGGGGAAGGAGAGACCCAGTACTTC | CASSPRGEGETQYF
TRBJ1-1 | TRBD1 | - | TRBV7-9 | TGTGCCAGCAGCTCTTGGACAGGGGGGTCCACTGAAGCTTTCTTT | CASSSWTGGSTEAFF
TRBJ2-1 | - | - | TRBV5-1 | TGCGCCAGCAGCTTGGCCCGGGCGGGCGTCGATGAGCAGTTCTTC | CASSLARAGVDEQFF
TRBJ2-7 | TRBD2 | - | TRBV11-2 | TGTGCCAGCAGCCCCAGGACTAGCGGAGCTATCGTACGCTACGAGCAGTACTTC | CASSPRTSGAIVRYEQYF
TRBJ1-5 | - | - | TRBV18 | TGTGCCAGCTCGTCCACAGGGAGCAATCAGCCCCAGCATTTT | CASSSTGSNQPQHF